This passage covers 16 T cell receptor beta chains from one sample sequenced in a study of regulatory T cells in long-lasting Graves disease. CDR3 regions were amplified by Arm-PCR using iRepertoire HTBI primers to build TCR beta libraries. A single record per CDR3 protein comes from TCRdb applying MiXCR to the multiplex PCR reads. Among 300,000 to 500,000 distinct CDR3 sequences listed, about a fifth were seen once. As to time point: persistent/refractory GD, antithyroid drugs over 5 years with positive TRAb. The TCR library was made from RNA that had been extracted from PBMCs in TRIzol. The sample here was peripheral blood mononuclear cells (PBMCs), taken when the disease was refractory, from a patient treated with antithyroid drugs. The origin of the receptors is a female donor with Graves disease.

About this clonotype: This sequence may be a read error, since a much larger clone differs from it by one base. The V call is TRBV7-2, the J call TRBJ2-7, with 11 bases aligning to TRBD2. CDR3 size: 15 residues. Looked up from germline, CDR1 is SGHTA and CDR2 is FQGNSA. V lost 8 bases and J lost 2; bases outside the gene matches: 8. CDR3 loop: CASGSGSGRAYEQYF. Written as DNA, the CDR3 is TGTGCCAGCGGCTCGGGTAGCGGGAGGGCCTACGAGCAGTACTTC. Combining the CDR3 with reference TRBV7-2 and TRBJ2-7 gives the whole variable domain GAGVSQSPSNKVTEKGKDVELRCDPISGHTALYWYRQSLGQGLEFLIYFQGNSAPDKSGLPSDRFSAERTGGSVSTLTIQRTQQEDSAVYLCASGSGSGRAYEQYFGPGTRLTVT.

V and J are TRBV25-1 and TRBJ1-2, with TRBD1 matching over 10 bases. Germline V gene sequence: CDR1 MGHDK, CDR2 SYGVNS. V gave up 1 base and J gave up 4 bases; unmatched junction bases: 6. CDR3 length: 16 amino acids. The CDR3 DNA reads as TGTGCCAGCAGTGAATCAGGGACAGGGGATGGCTATGGCTACACCTTC. Protein: CASSESGTGDGYGYTF.

V gene TRBV6-1 combines with J gene TRBJ1-1; 8 bases line up with TRBD1. Germline lookup yields CDR1 MNHNS and CDR2 SASEGT. CDR3 length: 14 residues. The junction had 10 bases not matched to a gene; V was cut back by 5 bases and J by 8 bases. In DNA, the CDR3 is TGTGCCAGCAGTCAAGGACAGGGCGTTAGGGAAGCTTTCTTT. Amino acid sequence: CASSQGQGVREAFF.

This clonotype was counted at least ten times. The genes are TRBV28 and TRBJ1-4; 8 nucleotides line up with TRBD1. With 4 bases clipped from V and 4 bases from J, the junction kept 8 bases outside the gene matches. This CDR3 has 16 amino acids. The V gene's germline CDR1 is MDHEN and CDR2 SYDVKM. In DNA, the CDR3 is TGTGCCAGCAGTTCCCTACAGGGGGTTCATAATGAAAAACTGTTTTTT. Residues: CASSSLQGVHNEKLFF.

The sample holds a few counts of this clonotype. The V gene is TRBV6-2 or TRBV6-3, the J gene TRBJ2-7; D not certain. This CDR3 is built from 15 residues. The germline CDR1 and CDR2 sequences are MNHEY and SVGEGT. Trimming stripped 5 bases from V and 2 bases from J, with 16 bases between. CDR3 nucleotide sequence: TGTGCCAGCAGTCTCTGGTCCGCACGTCCCTACGAGCAGTACTTC. Protein product: CASSLWSARPYEQYF.

This clonotype was counted many times. The chain employs TRBV7-2 and TRBJ2-7; a weak D match, TRBD1 (6 bases). The V end was cut by 4 bases, the J end by 3 bases, with 19 bases between. Germline CDR1 and CDR2: SGHTA and FQGNSA. This CDR3 has 16 amino acids. Here the CDR3 reads CASSYGFGRGGYEQYF. The CDR3 nucleotides read TGTGCCAGCAGCTACGGGTTCGGCAGGGGCGGCTACGAGCAGTACTTC. Full variable domain (remainder filled in from reference TRBV7-2 and TRBJ2-7): GAGVSQSPSNKVTEKGKDVELRCDPISGHTALYWYRQSLGQGLEFLIYFQGNSAPDKSGLPSDRFSAERTGGSVSTLTIQRTQQEDSAVYLCASSYGFGRGGYEQYFGPGTRLTVT.

This clonotype was observed at least ten times. V gene TRBV6-1 combines with J gene TRBJ2-5, with D perhaps assigned TRBD1 or TRBD2 (6 bases each). Trimming took 6 bases from V and 4 from J, leaving 21 bases between them. In germline, CDR1 is MNHNS, CDR2 SASEGT. This CDR3 has 16 residues. CDR3 sequence reads: CASSQTRGVMGETQYF. In nucleotides, the CDR3 is TGTGCCAGCAGCCAGACTAGGGGGGTGATGGGAGAGACCCAGTACTTC.

This clonotype was counted a few times. The chain couples TRBV5-1 to TRBJ2-5; 13 nucleotides match TRBD2. J gave up 3 bases and V 3 bases, and 5 bases lay outside the gene matches. This CDR3 comprises 16 residues. Germline CDR1 is SGHRS and CDR2 is YFSETQ. The CDR3 here is CASSYTGLAGKETQYF. CDR3 in DNA: TGCGCCAGCAGCTATACGGGACTAGCGGGAAAAGAGACCCAGTACTTC.

This clonotype was counted ten times or more. The gene calls are TRBV7-2 and TRBJ2-7; tentatively, D is TRBD2 (5 bases). The CDR3 consists of 14 residues. Germline CDR1 SGHTA, CDR2 FQGNSA. V lost 7 bases, J lost 1 base, and 14 bases lay in between. The DNA of the CDR3 is TGTGCCAGCATCCTTGGGCCGGGGTCCTACGAGCAGTACTTC. Its translation is CASILGPGSYEQYF.

V and J are TRBV20-1 and TRBJ2-1, with TRBD2 matching over 13 bases. The length of the CDR3 is 16 residues. Germline V gene lookup returns CDR1 DFQATT and CDR2 SNEGSKA (reference sequence). V lost 5 bases to trimming and J lost 6 bases; unmatched junction nucleotides: 10. The CDR3 loop is CSAQKGLAGTPNEQFF. For the CDR3, the DNA is TGCAGTGCTCAAAAGGGACTAGCGGGAACCCCCAATGAGCAGTTCTTC.

This clonotype was counted a few times. CDR3 amino acids: CSAQTRYEQYF. The DNA of the CDR3 is TGCAGTGCCCAAACGCGCTACGAGCAGTACTTC. J is TRBJ2-7 and V is TRBV20-1; no reliable D call. Germline values: CDR1 DFQATT, CDR2 SNEGSKA (reference sequence). The V end was cut by 6 bases, the J end by 3 bases, with 9 bases between. The CDR3 runs to 11 residues.

This clonotype was detected ten times or more. This rearrangement joins TRBV12-3 or TRBV12-4 to TRBJ2-5, with D possibly being TRBD1 (5 bases). The CDR3 is 13 amino acids. V dropped 6 bases and J dropped 2 bases, with 10 bases sitting between them. The CDR3 DNA sequence: TGTGCCAGCAGATGGGGCGGTCAAGAGACCCAGTACTTC. Amino acids: CASRWGGQETQYF.

Many counts were recorded for this clonotype. This chain uses TRBV7-2 with TRBJ1-2; 7 positions agree with TRBD1. The CDR3 contains 15 residues. CDR1 and CDR2 (germline): SGHTA, FQGNSA. Germline trimming cut 4 bases from V and 3 bases from J; bases unmatched to any gene: 8. CDR3 sequence: CASSSTGTVYYGYTF. The DNA of the CDR3 is TGTGCCAGCAGCTCTACCGGGACAGTATACTATGGCTACACCTTC.

This clonotype was detected only a few times. This rearrangement joins TRBV13 to TRBJ2-3, with 9 positions matching TRBD2. The CDR3 is made up of 16 amino acids. V was clipped by 5 bases and J by 3 bases; unmatched bases: 9. Germline V lookup: CDR1 PRHDT, CDR2 FYEKMQ (reference sequence). This CDR3 reads CASSPHLREGTDTQYF. CDR3 DNA: TGTGCCAGCAGCCCGCACCTGCGGGAGGGAACAGATACGCAGTATTTT.

In this sample, this clonotype turned up a few times. V usage is TRBV6-1 and J usage is TRBJ2-1; D is perhaps TRBD2 (5 bases). V was pared by 5 bases and J by 5 bases, with 16 bases between. CDR1 MNHNS and CDR2 SASEGT come from the germline V gene. The CDR3 length is 15 residues. The CDR3 nucleotides read TGTGCCAGCAGTAAGTTAGAGAGCGGAAACAATGAGCAGTTCTTC. Protein product: CASSKLESGNNEQFF.

This clonotype has ten or more counts. The CDR3: CSARPGTSGRSYEQYF. The DNA of the CDR3 is TGCAGTGCTCGTCCCGGGACTAGCGGGAGATCCTACGAGCAGTACTTC. J is TRBJ2-7 and V is TRBV20-1; 14 nucleotides align to TRBD2. The J segment lost 1 base and the V segment lost 5 bases, leaving 7 bases of the junction unmatched. This CDR3 is 16 amino acids long. Per the germline V gene, CDR1 is DFQATT and CDR2 is SNEGSKA (reference sequence).